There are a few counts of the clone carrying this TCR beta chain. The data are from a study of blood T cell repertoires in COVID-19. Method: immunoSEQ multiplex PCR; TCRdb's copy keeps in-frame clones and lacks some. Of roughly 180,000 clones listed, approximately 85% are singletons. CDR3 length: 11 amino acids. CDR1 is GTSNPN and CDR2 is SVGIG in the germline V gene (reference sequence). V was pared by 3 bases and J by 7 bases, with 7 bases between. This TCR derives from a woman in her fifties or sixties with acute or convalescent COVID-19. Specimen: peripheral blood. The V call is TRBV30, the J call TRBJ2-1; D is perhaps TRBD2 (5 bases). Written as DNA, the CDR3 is TGTGCCTGGAGGTGGGAGAATGAGCAGTTCTTC. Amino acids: CAWRWENEQFF.